These T cell receptor beta chains were read from a single sample in a study of T-cell reconstitution after alpha-beta-depleted transplantation in children. Using its own MiXCR run on the PCR reads, TCRdb lists one record per CDR3 protein. Of almost 500,000 distinct CDR3 sequences in the sample, 12% were seen once. This sample comprised PBMCs from the stem cell graft donor, obtained from the stem cell graft. The receptors shown here come from a human donor who donated a stem cell graft to a child with combined immunodeficiency. Each CDR3 is given with its conserved first and last residue.

J gene,V gene,CDR3 protein
TRBJ1-1,TRBV7-9,CASSVTEAFF
TRBJ1-6,TRBV19,CASSEVLGDSPLHF
TRBJ2-1,TRBV29-1,CSVEGGPQSSYNEQFF
TRBJ1-5,TRBV7-6,CASSLGGTGAQPQHF
TRBJ2-1,TRBV9,CASSEVGGYNEQFF
TRBJ2-5,TRBV5-1,CASSQLGTSGTWETQYF
TRBJ1-5,TRBV5-1,CASSLVGEGQPQHF
TRBJ2-4,TRBV2,CASRERTLAKNIQYF
TRBJ2-3,TRBV12-3/TRBV12-4,CASSPMAGRGTDTQYF
TRBJ2-3,TRBV28,CASSNSGVRTDTQYF
TRBJ1-1,TRBV12-3/TRBV12-4,CASSPQGRGVTEAFF
TRBJ1-1,TRBV12-3/TRBV12-4,CASSLPGINTEAFF
TRBJ1-5,TRBV12-3/TRBV12-4,CASSLEGQPQHF
TRBJ2-1,TRBV7-3,CASSPGILAGGYNEQFF
TRBJ1-4,TRBV3-1,CASSPGEGVNEKLFF
TRBJ2-7,TRBV7-9,CASSSTRGARSFEQYF
TRBJ2-1,TRBV7-9,CASSLFPDEQFF
TRBJ2-1,TRBV30,CAWNRAGGPHNEQFF
TRBJ1-2,TRBV20-1,CSAPPLGGYTF
TRBJ1-3,TRBV7-2,CASNLGGSGNTIYF
TRBJ2-2,TRBV24-1,CATSDFDGASTGELFF
TRBJ2-2,TRBV12-3/TRBV12-4,CASSHTRTGGRAELFF
TRBJ1-5,TRBV30,CAWSRNRNQPQHF
TRBJ1-1,TRBV6-2/TRBV6-3,CASRAGTAEAFF
TRBJ2-1,TRBV6-5,CASSSLAGEPYNEQFF
TRBJ2-3,TRBV20-1,CSARAAPGDTQYF
TRBJ1-1,TRBV29-1,CSVRTGWDTEAFF
TRBJ2-7,TRBV12-3/TRBV12-4,CASRGTGYYEQYF
TRBJ2-3,TRBV7-9,CASSSTGLPEGTQYF
TRBJ2-7,TRBV14,CASSQDLGEQYF
TRBJ1-5,TRBV28,CASSWAQDSEVNQPQHF
TRBJ1-2,TRBV25-1,CASSESGQGYGYTF
TRBJ1-5,TRBV7-9,CASSLDRDGESNQPQHF
TRBJ2-1,TRBV11-1,CASITGLAGEVLMDEQFF
TRBJ2-3,TRBV6-4,CASAGRSTDTQYF
TRBJ2-7,TRBV20-1,CSATGLAGIQYF
TRBJ2-1,TRBV29-1,CSVLSLGDSSEQFF
TRBJ2-1,TRBV5-1,CASSYRQGDNEQFF
TRBJ2-7,TRBV5-1,CASSSSPGVSYEQYF
TRBJ1-2,TRBV24-1,CATSVSVLYGYTF
TRBJ2-7,TRBV3-1,CASSQEGSGSSEQYF
TRBJ2-1,TRBV30,CAWSVSRIEQFF
TRBJ2-3,TRBV5-1,CASSGSGFTDTQYF
TRBJ2-3,TRBV7-2,CASSLGQGLGGTDTQYF
TRBJ1-1,TRBV19,CASSKGQEGTEAFF
TRBJ2-3,TRBV2,CASSGSLWVMGLAGANSTDTQYF
TRBJ2-7,TRBV5-1,CASSAGPGGYYEQYF
TRBJ2-1,TRBV24-1,CATSDQGQGRNEQFF
TRBJ1-5,TRBV25-1,CASGTGEIRQPQHF
TRBJ1-4,TRBV29-1,CSAGQAEEKLFF